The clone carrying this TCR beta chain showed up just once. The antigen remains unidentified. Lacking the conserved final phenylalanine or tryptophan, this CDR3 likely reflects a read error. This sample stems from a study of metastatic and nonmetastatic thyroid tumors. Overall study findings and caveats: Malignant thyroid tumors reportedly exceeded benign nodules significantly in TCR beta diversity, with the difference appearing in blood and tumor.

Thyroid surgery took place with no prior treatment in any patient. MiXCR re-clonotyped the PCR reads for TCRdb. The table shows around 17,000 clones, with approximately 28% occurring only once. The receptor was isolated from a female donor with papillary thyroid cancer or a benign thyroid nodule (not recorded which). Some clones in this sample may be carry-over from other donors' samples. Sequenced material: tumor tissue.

As DNA, the CDR3 is TGCGCCAGCAGCCAACTCTACAGTTCGAACACCGGGGAGCTGTTTTAT. This codes for CASSQLYSSNTGELFY. The chain has TRBV4-3 and TRBJ2-2; D unclear. The CDR3 runs to 16 residues. The ends were cut back, 2 bases at V and 0 bases at J, with 10 bases in the middle. Germline values: CDR1 LGHNA, CDR2 YSLEER.